One and the same sample provided the 4 T cell receptor beta chains below, sequenced in a study of blood T cell repertoires in COVID-19. The protocol was immunoSEQ multiplex PCR, while the TCRdb copy is restricted to in-frame clones and leaves out a portion. The repertoire holds 85,000 to 130,000 clones, with around four fifths as singletons. The sequenced material came from peripheral blood. The receptors shown here come from a man aged 55-75 years with acute or convalescent COVID-19.

This chain uses TRBV12-5 with TRBJ2-5; D ambiguous. V lost 2 bases and J lost 5, with 6 bases in between. Germline V gene sequence: CDR1 LGHNT, CDR2 FRNRAP. The CDR3 runs to 12 residues. The CDR3 DNA sequence: TGTGCTAGTGGTTTGTACGGGGAGACCCAGTACTTC. Translating it yields CASGLYGETQYF.

The chain carries TRBV27 and TRBJ1-1; 12 nucleotides match TRBD1. CDR1 MNHEY and CDR2 SMNVEV come from the germline V gene (reference sequence). Losses at the gene ends were 4 bases for V and 0 bases for J; bases not matched to a gene: 3. CDR3 length: 16 amino acids. CDR3 region: CASSSGTGGLNTEAFF. CDR3 in DNA: TGTGCCAGCAGTTCGGGGACAGGGGGCTTGAACACTGAAGCTTTCTTT.

V gene TRBV6-2 or TRBV6-3 combines with J gene TRBJ1-5, with TRBD1 matching 8 bases. CDR1 is MNHEY and CDR2 is SVGEGT in the germline V gene. The CDR3 runs to 19 residues. Trimming at V came to 5 bases and at J to 1 base, leaving 16 bases not matched to a gene. CDR3 sequence: CASSHRRDRPRGSNQPQHF. CDR3 nucleotide sequence: TGTGCCAGCAGTCACAGACGGGACAGGCCAAGAGGGAGCAATCAGCCCCAGCATTTT.

This clone was counted a single time. The chain joins TRBV19 to TRBJ1-5, with D possibly TRBD1 on 6 matching bases. This CDR3 has 19 amino acids. V lost 3 bases to trimming and J lost 0 bases, with 21 bases between them. The V gene's germline CDR1 is LNHDA and CDR2 SQIVND (reference sequence). CDR3 sequence: CASSIKVATGTSSNQPQHF. The CDR3, as DNA: TGTGCCAGTAGTATTAAGGTTGCCACAGGGACCTCTAGCAATCAGCCCCAGCATTTT.